This is a list of T cell receptor beta chains from one sample in a study of T cells after yellow fever vaccination. TCRdb used MiXCR to reprocess the 5' RACE reads, holding one entry per CDR3 protein. The sample lists under 200,000 distinct CDR3 sequences; approximately 6.7% were seen once. The input for sequencing was CD4+ T cells sorted from PBMCs, taken 5 to 6 days after the first yellow fever vaccination. The receptors stem from a young man who received the YFV17D yellow fever vaccine. The CDR3 runs from the conserved cysteine through the conserved F or W. D genes are given only for firm matches. Part of the rows lack a size; the others show once, few, many or a class for expanded clones.

CDR3 DNA	CDR3 protein	J gene	V gene	D gene	clone size
TGTGCCAGCAGTTACGTCTGGGTGGTGGCCAAAAACATTCAGTACTTC	CASSYVWVVAKNIQYF	TRBJ2-4	TRBV6-5	.	.
TGCAGCGCGACCGCAACGACGGCAGATACGCAGTATTTT	CSATATTADTQYF	TRBJ2-3	TRBV20-1	.	.
TGTGCCACCAGTGATGCAGGGACGGGGGACACTGAAGCTTTCTTT	CATSDAGTGDTEAFF	TRBJ1-1	TRBV24-1	.	few
TGCGCCAGCAGCGGTCCGGGAGCTAGCACAGATACGCAGTATTTT	CASSGPGASTDTQYF	TRBJ2-3	TRBV5-1	.	many
TGCAGTGCCCCGGGGTTAGGGTCCCTGAACACTGAAGCTTTCTTT	CSAPGLGSLNTEAFF	TRBJ1-1	TRBV20-1	.	many
TGCGCCAGCAGCTTACCGGTGACAGACACAGATACGCAGTATTTT	CASSLPVTDTDTQYF	TRBJ2-3	TRBV5-1	.	many
TGTGCCAGCAGTGCCCAGGGGGGGGAGCTGTTTTTT	CASSAQGGELFF	TRBJ2-2	TRBV25-1	.	.
TGCGCCAGCAGCTTTTGGGGAGGAGAGACCCAGTACTTC	CASSFWGGETQYF	TRBJ2-5	TRBV5-1	.	many
TGCAGTGCTACCCTGGGGGCAGCTAATGAAAAACTGTTTTTT	CSATLGAANEKLFF	TRBJ1-4	TRBV20-1	.	many
TGCGCCAGCAGCCAAGAAGGGGAAGAAAAACTGTTTTTT	CASSQEGEEKLFF	TRBJ1-4	TRBV4-1	.	many
TGCAGTGCCAAACCCGTAGGCCAGACCCAGTACTTC	CSAKPVGQTQYF	TRBJ2-5	TRBV20-1	.	few
TGTGCCATCAGTGATCAGGGTCAAACAGATACGCAGTATTTT	CAISDQGQTDTQYF	TRBJ2-3	TRBV10-3	.	many
TGTGCCAGCAGCCCGTTGGGAAGGGGCGATGAGCAGTTCTTC	CASSPLGRGDEQFF	TRBJ2-1	TRBV5-5	.	.
TGTGCCAGCCGAAGACCGAGCTCTGGGGCCAACGTCCTGACTTTC	CASRRPSSGANVLTF	TRBJ2-6	TRBV7-9	.	many
TGTGCCTGGAGTGTTAGGACGGCGGGGGGTCCACTTGAGACCCAGTACTTC	CAWSVRTAGGPLETQYF	TRBJ2-5	TRBV30	TRBD2	.
TGCAGTGCTAGGGCCACGAACACCGGGGAGCTGTTTTTT	CSARATNTGELFF	TRBJ2-2	TRBV20-1	.	.